The clone carrying this TCR beta chain was seen a handful of times. This specimen belongs to a study of identical twins. Looked up from germline, CDR1 is SGHRS and CDR2 is YFSETQ. The CDR3 runs 14 residues. Deletions cut 2 bases from V and 1 base from J, with 9 bases between. TCRdb processed the 5' RACE reads anew with MiXCR; each CDR3 protein has one entry. The sample carries hundreds of thousands of distinct CDR3 sequences, about 18% recorded once. These data are also associated with another study on T cells expressing NK-cell markers.

The J gene is TRBJ2-5, the V gene TRBV5-1; no definite D call. This clonotype originated in a woman under 30 in good health. Material for sequencing was PBMCs. For the CDR3, the DNA is TGCGCCAGCAGCTTACAAGCGAGCCAAGAGACCCAGTACTTC. Translating it yields CASSLQASQETQYF.